The entry that follows covers one T cell receptor (beta chain) sequence. Its matching antigen is unknown. Repertoires were generated with immunoSEQ multiplex PCR, while TCRdb's copy carries only in-frame clones and drops some. The data contain over 50,000 clones, about 91% of them singletons. This sample was taken from a study of OX40 agonist ivuxolimab in advanced cancers. Study-level information: Dose-escalation patients suffered from hepatocellular carcinoma, melanoma, renal cell or head and neck cancer.

CDR1 is LNHDA, CDR2 SQIVND, per germline (reference sequence). The J segment lost 1 base and the V segment lost 10 bases, leaving 14 bases of the junction unmatched. The CDR3 spans 17 residues. Study-wide findings and caveats: Some nonresponders also had low normalized T-cell clonal expansion.

This clonotype originated in an adult with an advanced solid tumor such as melanoma, head and neck, liver or kidney cancer. The input for sequencing was CD4+ or CD8+ T cells sorted from blood, taken in a trial of the OX40 agonist ivuxolimab. The J gene is TRBJ2-5, the V gene TRBV19, with 11 bases identical to TRBD2. CDR3 in DNA: TGTGCCACCAAAACCCGACTAGCGGGGTATCGCCAAGAGACCCAGTACTTC. Residues: CATKTRLAGYRQETQYF. Full variable domain (remainder filled in from reference TRBV19 and TRBJ2-5): DGGITQSPKYLFRKEGQNVTLSCEQNLNHDAMYWYRQDPGQGLRLIYYSQIVNDFQKGDIAEGYSVSREKKESFPLTVTSAQKNPTAFYLCATKTRLAGYRQETQYFGPGTRLLVL.